One and the same sample provided the 3 T cell receptor beta chains below, sequenced in a study of blood T cell repertoires in COVID-19. The assay was immunoSEQ multiplex PCR, and TCRdb's table has in-frame clones only and misses some. The sample records 230,000 or so clones, more than 85% being singletons. Sequenced: peripheral blood. These receptors all stem from a man in his forties or fifties with active or convalescent COVID-19.

The chain has TRBV15 and TRBJ1-6; D uncertain. The CDR3 spans 15 residues. Trimming pared 0 bases from V and 7 bases from J, leaving 10 bases between. CDR1 LNHNV and CDR2 YYDKDF come from the germline V gene (reference sequence). The CDR3 DNA reads as TGTGCCACCAGCAGAGATGGGCCTTGGAATTCACCCCTCCACTTT. It specifies CATSRDGPWNSPLHF.

V gene TRBV19 combines with J gene TRBJ2-1; 11 bases fit TRBD2. Germline trimming cut 5 bases from V and 4 bases from J; bases unmatched to any gene: 1. Per the germline V gene, CDR1 is LNHDA and CDR2 is SQIVND (reference sequence). This CDR3 contains 14 residues. In nucleotides, the CDR3 is TGTGCCAGTAGTCGGACTAGCGGGTACAATGAGCAGTTCTTC. Residues: CASSRTSGYNEQFF. The entire variable domain, with the rest obtained from reference TRBV19 and TRBJ2-1, is as follows: DGGITQSPKYLFRKEGQNVTLSCEQNLNHDAMYWYRQDPGQGLRLIYYSQIVNDFQKGDIAEGYSVSREKKESFPLTVTSAQKNPTAFYLCASSRTSGYNEQFFGPGTRLTVL.

The V and J genes are TRBV6-4 and TRBJ2-1; tentatively, D is TRBD1 (5 bases). Looked up from germline, CDR1 is MRHNA and CDR2 is SNTAGT. This CDR3 comprises 13 residues. Trimming took 4 bases from V and 5 from J, leaving 9 bases between them. CDR3 loop: CASSVGRDNEQFF. In DNA, the CDR3 is TGTGCCAGCAGTGTGGGGCGTGACAATGAGCAGTTCTTC.